One and the same sample provided the 28 T cell receptor beta chains below, sequenced in a study of T cell responses to AZD1222 COVID-19 vaccine. The protocol was immunoSEQ multiplex PCR, while the TCRdb copy is restricted to in-frame clones and leaves out a portion. The sample records over 150,000 clones, 90% being singletons. Sequences were derived from peripheral blood, sampled on day 0 of AZD1222 vaccination. The receptor set was obtained from an adult in good health.

The chain combines TRBV25-1 with TRBJ2-5; 8 bases agree with TRBD1. Germline CDR1 and CDR2: MGHDK and SYGVNS. This CDR3 is built from 15 residues. V lost 3 bases to trimming and J lost 2 bases; unmatched junction nucleotides: 5. Here the CDR3 reads CASSDLDRAQETQYF. The DNA of the CDR3 is TGTGCCAGCAGTGACCTGGACAGGGCACAAGAGACCCAGTACTTC.

This chain uses TRBV10-3 with TRBJ1-1; D is unresolved. The V and J ends lost 3 bases and 7 bases respectively, with 12 bases between them. The CDR3 runs to 13 residues. Germline CDR1 is ENHRY and CDR2 is SYGVKD. The CDR3 loop reads CAISERAANEAFF. CDR3 nucleotide sequence: TGTGCCATCAGTGAACGGGCAGCTAATGAAGCTTTCTTT.

V usage is TRBV11-1 and J usage is TRBJ2-1, with D maybe TRBD1 (5 bases). Germline V gene data show CDR1 as SGHAT and CDR2 as FQDESV (reference sequence). V was clipped by 4 bases and J by 7 bases, with 17 bases between them. CDR3 length: 15 residues. In DNA form, the CDR3 reads TGTGCCAGCAGCTCCCTCTGGGGCCTTGGAAATGAGCAGTTCTTC. It yields the protein CASSSLWGLGNEQFF.

V and J are TRBV5-1 and TRBJ1-1; D may be TRBD1 (5 bases). Germline CDR1 is SGHRS and CDR2 is YFSETQ. This CDR3 region has 17 residues. V lost 4 bases and J lost 0, with 19 bases in between. Here the CDR3 reads CASSPRSGSSLNTEAFF. For the CDR3, the DNA is TGCGCCAGCAGCCCTAGGTCAGGGTCTTCACTGAACACTGAAGCTTTCTTT.

This chain joins TRBV12-3 or TRBV12-4 and TRBJ1-2, with TRBD1 matching over 9 bases. V was pared by 6 bases and J by 10 bases, with 9 bases of the junction left unmatched. The CDR3 is made up of 13 amino acids. CDR3 loop: CASSRRTGEDYTF. CDR3 nucleotides: TGTGCCAGCAGCCGCAGGACAGGGGAAGACTACACCTTC.

V gene TRBV4-1 combines with J gene TRBJ2-3; D call uncertain. CDR1 is MGHRA, CDR2 YSYEKL, per germline. The CDR3 is 14 amino acids. Trimming left V 0 bases short and J 7 bases short, with 11 bases between. CDR3 DNA sequence: TGCGCCAGCAGCCAAGATTGGATTCTGAATACGCAGTATTTT. Translated, it gives CASSQDWILNTQYF.

V usage is TRBV4-3 and J usage is TRBJ1-5; D may be TRBD1 (6 bases). Germline CDR1 is LGHNA and CDR2 is YSLEER. The ends were cut back, 2 bases at V and 2 bases at J, with 10 bases in the middle. The CDR3 has 15 amino acids. The CDR3 coding sequence is TGCGCCAGCAGCCAACAGGGGACGGGCAATCAGCCCCAGCATTTT. Translated: CASSQQGTGNQPQHF.

This clone was seen only once. This chain joins TRBV30 and TRBJ2-1; weak D call: TRBD1 (6 bases). V lost 3 bases and J lost 4, with 13 bases in between. The CDR3 sequence is 14 residues long. Germline lookup yields CDR1 GTSNPN and CDR2 SVGIG (reference sequence). The DNA for the CDR3 is TGTGCCTGGAGCTCCGGGACAAATTACAATGAGCAGTTCTTC. Translated: CAWSSGTNYNEQFF.

The chain joins TRBV6-2 or TRBV6-3 to TRBJ2-1; a possible D gene is TRBD1 (6 bases). Germline V gives CDR1 MNHEY, CDR2 SVGEGT. This CDR3 spans 16 amino acids. Trimming took off 2 bases at V and 5 bases at J, with 16 bases between the two ends. CDR3 DNA: TGTGCCAGCAGTTACCCCGCTGGACAGCTCAACAATGAGCAGTTCTTC. Residues: CASSYPAGQLNNEQFF.

The chain recombines TRBV19 with TRBJ2-1; tentatively, D is TRBD2 (5 bases). Germline CDR1 is LNHDA and CDR2 is SQIVND (reference sequence). V was trimmed by 7 bases and J by 5 bases, leaving 15 bases between them. The CDR3 is 14 residues long. The CDR3 reads CASIDTRRNNEQFF. The DNA for the CDR3 is TGTGCCAGTATAGATACTAGGCGAAACAATGAGCAGTTCTTC.

For this clone: An end of the junction does not agree with germline; a read error may underlie this. J is TRBJ2-2 and V is TRBV19, with 7 bases fitting TRBD1. This CDR3 comprises 14 residues. Germline V gene sequence: CDR1 LNHDA, CDR2 SQIVND (reference sequence). The CDR3 DNA sequence: TGTGCCAGTAGCAAGACAGGGAACCCCGGGGAGCTGTTTTTT. This translates into CASSKTGNPGELFF.

J is TRBJ2-1 and V is TRBV5-6; TRBD1 aligns across 10 bases. CDR3 length equals 16 residues. The germline gives CDR1 SGHDT, CDR2 YYEEEE. V was pared by 6 bases and J by 4 bases, with 10 bases of the junction left unmatched. Written as DNA, the CDR3 is TGTGCCAGCAACCTCCCCGGGACAGGGGATTACAATGAGCAGTTCTTC. This encodes CASNLPGTGDYNEQFF.

CDR3 sequence: CASSQDTSTDTQYF. In DNA form, the CDR3 reads TGTGCCAGCAGCCAGGACACCAGCACAGATACGCAGTATTTT. The rearrangement links TRBV5-8 to TRBJ2-3; tentative D call: TRBD1 (5 bases). CDR3 size: 14 residues. Germline V CDR1 and CDR2: SGHTS, YDEGEE. V was cut by 4 bases and J by 0 bases, with 9 bases left in between.

This clone was observed a handful of times. The chain has TRBV5-1 and TRBJ1-2, with 10 bases identical to TRBD1. CDR3 length: 14 amino acids. Losses at the gene ends were 3 bases for V and 7 bases for J; bases not matched to a gene: 6. The germline V gene encodes CDR1 SGHRS and CDR2 YFSETQ. Here the CDR3 DNA reads TGCGCCAGCAGCTGGGGGGACAGGGGTTTTGGCTACACCTTC. It yields the protein CASSWGDRGFGYTF.

The V gene is TRBV6-1, the J gene TRBJ1-4, with TRBD1 matching over 8 bases. Germline V gene data show CDR1 as MNHNS and CDR2 as SASEGT. V lost 2 bases to trimming and J lost 7 bases; unmatched junction nucleotides: 6. The CDR3 sequence is 15 residues long. The CDR3 DNA is TGTGCCAGCAGTGAACCCGCAGGGGGCATTGAAAAACTGTTTTTT. It codes for CASSEPAGGIEKLFF.

The chain joins TRBV7-9 to TRBJ1-1, with D tentatively TRBD1 (6 bases). The V gene lost 1 base and the J gene lost 1 base, with 16 bases spanning the gap. The CDR3 is 17 residues long. The germline gives CDR1 SEHNR, CDR2 FQNEAQ (reference sequence). The CDR3 reads CASSLERGGWGNTEAFF. CDR3 sequence (DNA): TGTGCCAGCAGCTTAGAGAGAGGGGGATGGGGGAACACTGAAGCTTTCTTT.

This chain joins TRBV14 and TRBJ1-4, with D possibly TRBD1 on 6 matching bases. The length of the CDR3 is 15 residues. V lost 4 bases to trimming and J lost 4 bases, with 13 bases between them. Per germline, CDR1 SGHDN and CDR2 FVKESK. CDR3 sequence: CASSLGRGGNEKLFF. The CDR3, as DNA: TGTGCCAGCAGCCTTGGTAGGGGGGGTAATGAAAAACTGTTTTTT.

The CDR3 here is CASSLGPGVLHF. The DNA for the CDR3 is TGTGCCAGCAGCCTGGGGCCGGGAGTTCTCCACTTT. The rearrangement joins TRBV5-6 to TRBJ1-6; D possibly corresponds to TRBD1 (5 bases). The germline gives CDR1 SGHDT, CDR2 YYEEEE. CDR3 length: 12 amino acids. V dropped 4 bases and J dropped 16 bases, with 15 bases sitting between them.

With regard to this clone: In the same sample, other DNA sequences code for this CDR3. The V call is TRBV5-1, the J call TRBJ2-3; TRBD1 agrees at 7 bases. V shed 2 bases, J shed 3 bases, and the junction held 0 bases outside the gene matches. The CDR3 is 13 amino acids. Germline V gene data show CDR1 as SGHRS and CDR2 as YFSETQ. The CDR3 loop reads CASSLQGTDTQYF. The CDR3 DNA is TGCGCCAGCAGCTTACAGGGGACAGATACGCAGTATTTT.

The rearrangement joins TRBV5-1 to TRBJ2-1; 13 bases are a match to TRBD2. There are 15 residues in the CDR3. CDR1 is SGHRS, CDR2 YFSETQ, per germline. V was pared by 6 bases and J by 6 bases, with 6 bases of the junction left unmatched. CDR3 DNA: TGCGCCAGCACCCCCGGGACTAGCGGGACCAATGAGCAGTTCTTC. Protein product: CASTPGTSGTNEQFF.

The CDR3 spells CASSKITRDVSTDTQYF. For the CDR3, the DNA is TGTGCCAGCAGCAAGATTACCCGGGACGTAAGCACAGATACGCAGTATTTT. The V and J genes are TRBV5-4 and TRBJ2-3, with D perhaps TRBD1 or TRBD2 (5 bases each). The germline V and J ends were trimmed by 4 bases and 0 bases, with 18 bases remaining between them. There are 17 residues in the CDR3. Germline lookup yields CDR1 SGHNT and CDR2 YYREEE (reference sequence).

The chain combines TRBV5-3 with TRBJ2-7; D uncertain. TRBV5-3 falls under the ORF class, with uncertain function. V was shortened by 0 bases and J by 4 bases, with 17 bases between the two germline ends. This CDR3 contains 16 residues. The CDR3 sequence: CARSLEEGRWQYEQYF. The CDR3 nucleotides read TGTGCCAGAAGCTTGGAAGAAGGCAGGTGGCAGTACGAGCAGTACTTC.

The chain has TRBV24-1 and TRBJ2-3; the D is unclear. The CDR3 is 16 residues long. With 3 bases removed from V and 1 base from J, the gap between germline ends came to 13 bases. Germline V gene data show CDR1 as KGHDR and CDR2 as SFDVKD. The CDR3 bases are TGTGCCACCAGTGATGTGACGGCCTGGGGCACAGATACGCAGTATTTT. As protein: CATSDVTAWGTDTQYF.

This chain connects TRBV28 to TRBJ1-4; 8 bases are shared with TRBD1. Germline assignment: CDR1 MDHEN and CDR2 SYDVKM. V dropped 3 bases and J dropped 7; count of bases not matched to a gene: 10. The length of the CDR3 is 16 residues. The CDR3 sequence: CASSFQGQGISEKLFF. As DNA, the CDR3 is TGTGCCAGCAGTTTCCAAGGACAGGGTATAAGTGAAAAACTGTTTTTT.

The chain combines TRBV9 with TRBJ1-2; TRBD1 is a possible D gene (5 bases). Germline lookup yields CDR1 SGDLS and CDR2 YYNGEE. The ends were cut back, 0 bases at V and 4 bases at J, with 16 bases in the middle. The CDR3 extends over 16 amino acids. CDR3 region: CASSVDSREFAYGYTF. Written as DNA, the CDR3 is TGTGCCAGCAGCGTAGACAGCAGGGAGTTCGCCTATGGCTACACCTTC.

This clone has more than one count but fewer than ten. The chain has TRBV5-6 and TRBJ2-3, with 13 positions matching TRBD2. CDR1 SGHDT and CDR2 YYEEEE come from the germline V gene. V lost 4 bases and J lost 8; bases outside the gene matches: 10. The CDR3 is 16 residues long. This CDR3 is CASSPRGTSGIGTQYF. As DNA, the CDR3 is TGTGCCAGCAGCCCGAGGGGGACTAGCGGGATTGGTACGCAGTATTTT.

The chain is built from TRBV27 and TRBJ1-6; D gene ambiguous. With 6 bases removed from V and 9 bases from J, the gap between germline ends came to 12 bases. The germline CDR1 and CDR2 sequences are MNHEY and SMNVEV (reference sequence). The CDR3 is made up of 13 amino acids. The CDR3 coding sequence is TGTGCCAGCAGGAACAGTAAGGTTTCACCCCTCCACTTT. Protein product: CASRNSKVSPLHF.

J is TRBJ2-7 and V is TRBV7-9, with 8 bases aligning to TRBD1. The germline V gene encodes CDR1 SEHNR and CDR2 FQNEAQ (reference sequence). CDR3 length: 15 residues. V lost 4 bases, J lost 2 bases, and 7 bases stayed unmatched. In DNA form, the CDR3 reads TGTGCCAGCAGCTCGGGACAGGCCTCAACCTACGAGCAGTACTTC. As protein: CASSSGQASTYEQYF.